This T cell receptor beta chain was captured in a study of blood T cells in healthy people across ages. Study-wide results and limits: TCR beta diversity was tightly associated with the proportion of naive T cells. Compared with aged donors, long-lived donors showed fewer expanded clones, suggesting selection. CMV status of donors was not determined, possibly confounding expanded clonotype changes.

V dropped 2 bases and J dropped 6 bases, with 13 bases sitting between them. This CDR3 is built from 14 residues. Germline-derived CDR1 and CDR2 are SGHRS and YFSETQ. A remark on this clonotype: The target antigen is unknown.

Through a sample-barcoded 5' primer and a J-beta primer mix, a second PCR was run for roughly 7 to 11 cycles. TCRdb used MiXCR to reprocess the 5' RACE reads, holding one entry per CDR3 protein. There are fewer than 650,000 distinct CDR3 sequences in the sample; about 27% occur only once, and about 3.3% lies in the top ten. In addition, the sample was reused for a study of T cells of mothers and their children.

This TCR came from a boy between 2 and 10 years old in good health. The specimen sequenced was blood. V and J are TRBV5-1 and TRBJ2-3; tentative D call: TRBD1 (6 bases). The CDR3 sequence is CASSFLGARDTQYF. CDR3 coding DNA: TGCGCCAGCAGCTTCCTGGGGGCGAGGGATACGCAGTATTTT.